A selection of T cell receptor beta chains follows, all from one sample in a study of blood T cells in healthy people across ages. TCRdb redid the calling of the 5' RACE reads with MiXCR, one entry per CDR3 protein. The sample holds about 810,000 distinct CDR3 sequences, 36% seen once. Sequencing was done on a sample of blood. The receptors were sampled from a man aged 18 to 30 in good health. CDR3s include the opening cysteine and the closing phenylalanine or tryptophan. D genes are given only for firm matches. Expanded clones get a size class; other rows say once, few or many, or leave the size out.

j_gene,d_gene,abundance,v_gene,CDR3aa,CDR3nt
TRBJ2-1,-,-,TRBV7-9,CANSLVRGGLDEPTNEQFF,TGTGCCAACAGCTTAGTGAGGGGCGGCCTAGACGAACCCACCAATGAGCAGTTCTTC
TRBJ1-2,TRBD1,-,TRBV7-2,CASSVRTGASYGYTF,TGTGCCAGCAGCGTACGGACAGGGGCGAGCTATGGCTACACCTTC
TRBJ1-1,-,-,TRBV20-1,CSAARAAEGTEAFF,TGCAGTGCCGCTAGAGCCGCGGAGGGAACTGAAGCTTTCTTT
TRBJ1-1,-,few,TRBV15,CATSTSRGGRAEAFF,TGTGCCACCAGCACATCACGGGGAGGGCGGGCTGAAGCTTTCTTT
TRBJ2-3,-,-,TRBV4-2,CASSQDPLRSGGTDTQYF,TGTGCCAGCAGCCAAGATCCCCTAAGATCCGGGGGCACAGATACGCAGTATTTT
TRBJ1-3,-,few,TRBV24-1,CATSEPQGPSSGNTIYF,TGTGCCACCAGTGAGCCGCAGGGGCCTAGCTCTGGAAACACCATATATTTT
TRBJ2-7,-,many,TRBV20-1,CSARPQGNPYEQYF,TGCAGTGCTAGACCCCAGGGTAACCCCTACGAGCAGTACTTC
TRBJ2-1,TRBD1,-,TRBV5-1,CASSFMGTAYNEQFF,TGCGCCAGCAGCTTCATGGGGACAGCCTACAATGAGCAGTTCTTC
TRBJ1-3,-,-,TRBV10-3,CAISEERENSGNTIYF,TGTGCCATCAGTGAGGAAAGGGAAAACTCTGGAAACACCATATATTTT
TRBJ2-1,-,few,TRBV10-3,CATHNPGLYNEQFF,TGTGCCACCCACAATCCAGGACTCTACAATGAGCAGTTCTTC
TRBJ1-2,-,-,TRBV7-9,CASGGTNYGYTF,TGTGCCAGCGGTGGGACTAACTATGGCTACACCTTC
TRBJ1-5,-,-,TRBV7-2,CASNHGSGNQPQHF,TGTGCCAGCAACCATGGGAGTGGCAATCAGCCCCAGCATTTT
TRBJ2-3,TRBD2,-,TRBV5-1,CASSSGLAGSSTDTQYF,TGCGCCAGCAGCTCGGGCCTAGCGGGGAGTAGCACAGATACGCAGTATTTT
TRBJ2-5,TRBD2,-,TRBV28,CASNLAGAVNEQYF,TGTGCCAGCAACCTAGCGGGGGCCGTGAATGAGCAGTACTTC
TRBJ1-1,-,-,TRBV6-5,CASRVRGWDTEAFF,TGTGCCAGCAGAGTAAGGGGGTGGGACACTGAAGCTTTCTTT
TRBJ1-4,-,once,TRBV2,CAILLNEKLFF,TGTGCCATTCTGCTGAATGAAAAACTGTTTTTT
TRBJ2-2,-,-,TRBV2,CASSSDRYTGELFF,TGTGCCAGCAGTAGCGACAGATACACCGGGGAGCTGTTTTTT
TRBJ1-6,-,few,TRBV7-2,CASLRVRDSPLHF,TGTGCCAGCTTAAGGGTTAGGGATTCACCCCTCCACTTT
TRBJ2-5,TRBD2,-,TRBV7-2,CASSARTSGDLKQYF,TGTGCCAGCAGCGCCCGGACTAGCGGGGACTTGAAGCAGTACTTC
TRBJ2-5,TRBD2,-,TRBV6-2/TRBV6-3,CASSYYHSGKETQYF,TGTGCCAGCAGTTATTATCATAGCGGGAAGGAGACCCAGTACTTC
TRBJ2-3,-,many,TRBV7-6,CASSLGPRDTQYF,TGTGCCAGCAGCTTAGGTCCCCGGGATACGCAGTATTTT
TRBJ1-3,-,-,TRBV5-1,CASSLNPTTRNTIYF,TGCGCCAGCAGCTTGAACCCCACTACTAGAAACACCATATATTTT
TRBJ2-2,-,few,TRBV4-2,CASSRQGGTTGELFF,TGTGCCAGCAGCAGGCAGGGCGGAACCACCGGGGAGCTGTTTTTT
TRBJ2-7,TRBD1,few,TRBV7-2,CASSNQGDGNEQYF,TGTGCCAGCAGCAATCAGGGGGACGGTAATGAGCAGTACTTC
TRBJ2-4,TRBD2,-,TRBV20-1,CSAPGLVGGPNIQYF,TGCAGTGCCCCGGGACTAGTGGGGGGGCCCAACATTCAGTACTTC
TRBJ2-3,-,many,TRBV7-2,CASSQREPSTDTQYF,TGTGCCAGCAGCCAACGAGAACCTAGCACAGATACGCAGTATTTT
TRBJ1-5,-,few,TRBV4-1,CASSQLGAGQPQHF,TGCGCCAGCAGCCAGTTGGGGGCAGGACAGCCCCAGCATTTT
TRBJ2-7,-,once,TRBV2,CASSPLGTRYF,TGTGCCAGCAGCCCCTTGGGGACCCGGTACTTC
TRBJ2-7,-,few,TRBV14,CASSQDWGYEQYF,TGTGCCAGTAGCCAAGACTGGGGGTACGAGCAGTACTTC
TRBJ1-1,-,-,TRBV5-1,CASSLRGDGYTEAFF,TGCGCCAGCAGCTTGCGGGGGGACGGATACACTGAAGCTTTCTTT
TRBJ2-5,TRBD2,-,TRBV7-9,CASSKRLAGVLRSETQYF,TGTGCCAGCAGCAAGAGACTAGCGGGAGTCTTACGTTCGGAGACCCAGTACTTC
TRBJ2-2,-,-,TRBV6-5,CASSFNGKNTGELFF,TGTGCCAGCAGTTTCAACGGGAAGAACACCGGGGAGCTGTTTTTT
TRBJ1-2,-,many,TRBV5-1,CASSRDTTNYGYTF,TGCGCCAGCAGCAGGGACACGACTAACTATGGCTACACCTTC
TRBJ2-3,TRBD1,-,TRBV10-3,CATGTAQDTQYF,TGTGCCACCGGGACAGCACAAGATACGCAGTATTTT
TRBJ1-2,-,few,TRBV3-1,CASNGADGYTF,TGTGCCAGCAACGGGGCAGACGGCTACACCTTC
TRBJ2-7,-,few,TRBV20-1,CSALGATAQYF,TGCAGTGCTCTGGGCGCCACGGCCCAGTACTTC
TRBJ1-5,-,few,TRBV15,CATSREVPENQPQHF,TGTGCCACCAGCAGAGAAGTGCCGGAGAATCAGCCCCAGCATTTT
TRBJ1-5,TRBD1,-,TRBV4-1,CASSPSDREPQPQHF,TGCGCCAGCAGCCCTTCGGACAGGGAACCTCAGCCCCAGCATTTT
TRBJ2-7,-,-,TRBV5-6,CASSLGLTHYEQYF,TGTGCCAGCAGCTTGGGACTGACACATTACGAGCAGTACTTC
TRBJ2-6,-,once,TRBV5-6,CASSLFDLVGSGANVQTF,-
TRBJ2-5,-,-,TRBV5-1,CASSLGVAQGQETQYF,TGCGCCAGCAGCTTGGGAGTTGCGCAGGGCCAAGAGACCCAGTACTTC
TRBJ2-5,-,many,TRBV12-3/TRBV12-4,CASSYEETQYF,TGTGCCAGCAGTTACGAGGAGACCCAGTACTTC
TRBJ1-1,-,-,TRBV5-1,CTSSLRGAEAFF,TGCACCAGCAGCTTACGGGGCGCTGAAGCTTTCTTT
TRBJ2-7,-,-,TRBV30,CAWSGAIFYEQYF,TGTGCCTGGAGTGGCGCGATCTTCTACGAGCAGTACTTC
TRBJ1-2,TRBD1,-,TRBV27,CASRGQSLYGYTF,TGTGCCAGCAGGGGACAGAGCCTCTATGGCTACACCTTC
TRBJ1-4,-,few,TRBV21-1,CASSRHRDLAGKLFF,TGTGCCAGCAGCCGGCACCGGGACTTGGCCGGAAAACTGTTTTTT
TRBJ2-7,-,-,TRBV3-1,CASSQDRLAGVEQYF,TGTGCCAGCAGCCAAGATAGGCTCGCCGGGGTAGAGCAGTACTTC
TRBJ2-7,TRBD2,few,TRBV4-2,CASSQEGALAGVYEQYF,TGTGCCAGCAGCCAAGAAGGAGCACTAGCGGGGGTCTACGAGCAGTACTTC
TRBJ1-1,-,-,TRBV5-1,CASSLDPGGANTEAFF,TGCGCCAGCAGCTTGGATCCCGGGGGCGCGAACACTGAAGCTTTCTTT
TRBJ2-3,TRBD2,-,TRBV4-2,CASRTGGGAGDTQYF,TGTGCCAGCAGAACAGGCGGGGGGGCGGGAGATACGCAGTATTTT
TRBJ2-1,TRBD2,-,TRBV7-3,CASSSLYGGDNEQFF,TGTGCCAGCAGCTCCCTCTACGGGGGGGACAATGAGCAGTTCTTC
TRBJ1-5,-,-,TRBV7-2,CASSPDGGWRQPQHF,TGTGCCAGCAGCCCTGATGGGGGTTGGCGTCAGCCCCAGCATTTT
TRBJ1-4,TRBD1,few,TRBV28,CASSLLSRGIEKLFF,TGTGCCAGCAGTTTATTGAGCAGGGGGATTGAAAAACTGTTTTTT
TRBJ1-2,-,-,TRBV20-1,CSASGACYGYTF,TGCAGTGCTAGTGGAGCCTGCTATGGCTACACCTTC
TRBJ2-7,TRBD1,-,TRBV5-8,CASSLEGTGGYNEQYF,TGTGCCAGCAGCTTGGAAGGGACAGGGGGCTACAATGAGCAGTACTTC
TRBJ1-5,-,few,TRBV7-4,CASSLENSNQPQHF,TGTGCCAGCAGCTTAGAAAACAGCAATCAGCCCCAGCATTTT
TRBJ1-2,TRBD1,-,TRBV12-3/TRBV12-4,CASRPPGQGRYGYTF,TGTGCCAGCAGACCCCCGGGACAGGGCAGATATGGCTACACCTTC
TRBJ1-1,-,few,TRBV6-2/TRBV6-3,CASSYTLPGREAFF,TGTGCCAGCAGTTACACGTTACCGGGCCGTGAAGCTTTCTTT
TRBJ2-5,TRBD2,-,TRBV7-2,CASSLGLADTQETQYF,TGTGCCAGCAGCTTAGGGCTAGCGGACACTCAAGAGACCCAGTACTTC
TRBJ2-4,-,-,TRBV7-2,CACSAGQRQETQYF,-